These 32 T cell receptor beta chains were sequenced from one sample in a study of tumor-infiltrating lymphocytes in primary liver carcinoma. The authors made TCR beta cDNA from 400 to 550 ng total RNA with a constant-region primer. Three-round nested multiplex PCR performed with slightly modified ARM-PCR produced the TCR beta libraries. Researchers ran the first two PCR rounds for roughly 10 cycles each with TRBV1-TRBV30 forward primers and a C-beta reverse primer. TCRdb reanalysed the multiplex PCR reads using MiXCR and keeps one entry per CDR3 protein. The profile shows about 70,000 distinct CDR3 sequences, 60% to 75% of them singletons. DNA and RNA were both co-extracted from around 20-30 mg of bulk tissue that had not been sorted. The sequenced material came from liver tumor tissue from sampling region 4. The subset was: tumor region T4, right-lateral pole. The receptors here all came from a man between 35 and 55 years old with primary liver carcinoma and hepatitis B virus infection.

This clonotype was counted at least ten times. The chain has TRBV5-1 and TRBJ2-1; 10 bases fit TRBD2. This CDR3 is built from 18 residues. Germline V gene sequence: CDR1 SGHRS, CDR2 YFSETQ. V gave up 4 bases and J gave up 2 bases; unmatched junction bases: 12. CDR3: CASSPGAASGSTYNEQFF. The CDR3, as DNA: TGCGCCAGCAGCCCGGGGGCGGCTAGCGGGAGCACCTACAATGAGCAGTTCTTC.

The sample holds many counts of this clonotype. The gene calls are TRBV5-5 and TRBJ2-1; perhaps TRBD1 as D (5 bases). The V and J ends lost 0 bases and 7 bases respectively, with 14 bases between them. The germline CDR1 and CDR2 sequences are SGHKS and YYEKEE (reference sequence). The CDR3 covers 15 residues. As DNA, the CDR3 is TGTGCCAGCAGCTTGGCCCCAGGGAAGGGGAATGAGCAGTTCTTC. Residues: CASSLAPGKGNEQFF.

As concerns this clonotype: A junction boundary mismatches the germline segment, possibly from a read error. V and J are TRBV29-1 and TRBJ2-1; D uncertain. The CDR3 runs to 14 residues. Germline V gene data show CDR1 as SQVTM and CDR2 as ANQGSEA. The CDR3 nucleotides are TGCAGAGTTGCCCGGACGCCTCAATTCAATGAACAGTTCTTC. Amino acids: CRVARTPQFNEQFF.

The CDR3 here is CAGSGTSGYEQYF. CDR3 nucleotide sequence: TGTGCCGGTTCGGGGACTAGCGGCTACGAGCAGTACTTC. This sequence joins TRBV6-1 and TRBJ2-7; 11 bases align to TRBD2. J gave up 3 bases and V 11 bases, and 6 bases lay outside the gene matches. The germline gives CDR1 MNHNS, CDR2 SASEGT. The CDR3 is 13 amino acids.

In the case of this clonotype: A much larger clone lies one base from this, so it may be a read error. J is TRBJ2-7 and V is TRBV4-2; no reliable D call. The CDR3 length is 13 residues. The germline gives CDR1 LGHNA, CDR2 YNFKEQ. Trimming removed 0 bases from V and 7 bases from J, with 10 bases in between. Here the CDR3 DNA reads TGTGCCAGCAGCCAAGACCCCGGACGAGAGCAGTACTTC. Translation gives CASSQDPGREQYF.

This clonotype was seen only a few times. The V call is TRBV19, the J call TRBJ1-1, with 8 bases fitting TRBD1. V shed 6 bases, J shed 4 bases, and the junction held 7 bases outside the gene matches. There are 14 residues in the CDR3. Per germline, CDR1 LNHDA and CDR2 SQIVND (reference sequence). The CDR3 loop reads CASSPGDRSTEAFF. Written as DNA, the CDR3 is TGTGCCAGTAGCCCAGGGGACAGGAGCACTGAAGCTTTCTTT.

In its sample, this clonotype was seen a few times. The rearrangement joins TRBV25-1 to TRBJ2-1; no firm D call. The CDR3 runs 15 residues. The germline V gene encodes CDR1 MGHDK and CDR2 SYGVNS. V lost 11 bases, J lost 2 bases, and 19 bases lay in between. The DNA for the CDR3 is TGTGCCCCAGCAGAGGTAGAATTCACCTACAATGAGCAGTTCTTC. It translates to CAPAEVEFTYNEQFF.

The chain recombines TRBV12-3 or TRBV12-4 with TRBJ1-1; D is unclear. V lost 6 bases and J lost 7, with 15 bases in between. The CDR3 has 13 residues. The CDR3 here is CASSRGMSYEAFF. The CDR3 DNA follows: TGTGCCAGCAGCAGAGGGATGTCTTATGAAGCTTTCTTT.

The V gene is TRBV5-6, the J gene TRBJ2-7, with D possibly being TRBD1 (5 bases). Germline CDR1 SGHDT, CDR2 YYEEEE. The CDR3 totals 14 residues. The chain's CDR3 is CISSFTTDSYEQYF. The CDR3 DNA is TGTATCAGCAGCTTCACGACAGACTCCTACGAGCAGTACTTC.

This clonotype appeared many times. V gene TRBV5-6 combines with J gene TRBJ1-2; the D is unclear. Germline CDR1 is SGHDT and CDR2 is YYEEEE. The CDR3 is 13 amino acids. V dropped 4 bases and J dropped 5 bases, with 12 bases sitting between them. In DNA form, the CDR3 reads TGTGCCAGCAGCCTTCCCCGGGATTATGGCTACACCTTC. This encodes CASSLPRDYGYTF.

In its sample, this clonotype was seen once. Just one base apart from a much larger clone, this may be a read error. J is TRBJ1-2 and V is TRBV7-9, with D maybe TRBD1 (5 bases). Trimming took 2 bases from V and 3 from J, leaving 13 bases between them. The length of the CDR3 is 15 residues. From germline, CDR1 is SEHNR and CDR2 FQNEAQ (reference sequence). The CDR3 DNA reads as TGTGCCAGCAGCTTAAGGGAGGGAGGGGACTATGGCTACACCTTC. This codes for CASSLREGGDYGYTF. Based on the CDR3 plus reference TRBV7-9 and TRBJ1-2, the full variable domain is DTGVSQNPRHKITKRGQNVTFRCDPISEHNRLYWYRQTLGQGPEFLTYFQNEAQLEKSRLLSDRFSAERPKGSFSTLEIQRTEQGDSAMYLCASSLREGGDYGYTFGSGTRLTVV.

This clonotype was observed a single time. The CDR3 ends on some other residue instead of the conserved phenylalanine or tryptophan, so this is likely a read error. The chain combines TRBV20-1 with TRBJ2-5; D gene uncertain. CDR1 and CDR2 (germline): DFQATT, SNEGSKA (reference sequence). V lost 3 bases to trimming and J lost 1 base, with 21 bases between them. The CDR3 sequence is 17 residues long. DNA for the CDR3: TGCAGTGCTAGTCTTGCATTCCCTTCTAGATTCCAAGAGACCCAGTACCTC. This translates into CSASLAFPSRFQETQYL.

Concerning this clonotype itself: Compared with germline, one end of the junction differs, possibly owing to a read error. V gene TRBV6-5 combines with J gene TRBJ2-3; 7 nucleotides line up with TRBD1. The CDR3 is 15 residues long. Germline CDR1 and CDR2: MNHEY and SVGAGI. The CDR3 DNA reads as TGTGTCAGCAGCCAAGCAGGTTTTGGGACAGATACGCGGTATTTT. Translated: CVSSQAGFGTDTRYF.

Points on this clonotype: This sequence may be a read error, since a much larger clone differs from it by one base. The V call is TRBV30, the J call TRBJ2-7; a weak D match, TRBD2 (5 bases). The CDR3 loop spans 13 amino acids. Germline lookup yields CDR1 GTSNPN and CDR2 SVGIG (reference sequence). V was clipped by 0 bases and J by 6 bases, with 12 bases between them. CDR3 bases: TGTGCCTGGAGTGTTTGGGAGAGGAGCGAGCAGTACTTC. Amino acid sequence: CAWSVWERSEQYF.

For this clonotype: Its ends do not fully match the called genes, so a read error is possible. The V and J genes are TRBV7-9 and TRBJ1-2, with TRBD1 matching over 7 bases. The CDR3 has 13 residues. Germline values: CDR1 SEHNR, CDR2 FQNEAQ (reference sequence). The CDR3 here is CASSLTGIYGYAF. As DNA, the CDR3 is TGTGCCAGCAGCCTGACAGGGATTTATGGCTACGCCTTC.

For this clonotype: Its ends do not fully match the called genes, so a read error is possible. This chain connects TRBV12-3 or TRBV12-4 to TRBJ2-5; the D call may be TRBD1 or TRBD2 (5 bases each). The CDR3 runs to 12 residues. Written as DNA, the CDR3 is TGTGCCAGCAGAGGACCGGCCGGGGCCCAGTATTTC. Protein product: CASRGPAGAQYF.

Of note for this clonotype: At one of its ends the junction is not consistent with the germline gene, which may arise from a read error. V gene TRBV4-1 combines with J gene TRBJ2-7, with 11 bases fitting TRBD1. Germline CDR1 and CDR2: MGHRA and YSYEKL. The length of the CDR3 is 16 residues. As DNA, the CDR3 is TGCACCAGCAGCCAGGCCACCGGGACAGGGGGCTACGAGCAGTACTTC. Amino acids: CTSSQATGTGGYEQYF.

This clonotype is medium-sized by share. This chain connects TRBV12-3 or TRBV12-4 to TRBJ1-2; D ambiguous. This CDR3 spans 16 amino acids. Trimming shortened V by 3 bases and J by 4 bases, and 18 bases separated the two germline ends. In nucleotides, the CDR3 is TGTGCCAGCAGTTTTTTCATTGGACCCGAATTCTATGGCTACACCTTC. Translating gives CASSFFIGPEFYGYTF.

This clonotype was counted ten times or more. The chain has TRBV5-4 and TRBJ2-7, with 8 positions matching TRBD2. Germline V CDR1 and CDR2: SGHNT, YYREEE (reference sequence). With V trimmed by 4 bases and J by 5 bases, 14 bases remained unmatched. CDR3 length: 16 amino acids. DNA for the CDR3: TGTGCCAGCAGCCCCCGGGGGGGGTATGGGATCCACGAGCAGTACTTC. Translation: CASSPRGGYGIHEQYF.

Worth noting for this clonotype: The junction and the germline gene differ at one end; a read error may be behind it. The chain has TRBV7-8 and TRBJ1-2, with D hard to call. Germline V CDR1 and CDR2: SGHVS, FQNEAQ. The CDR3 sequence is 13 residues long. CDR3 loop: CASRLDGNYGYTF. As DNA, the CDR3 is TGTGCCAGCAGATTAGACGGTAACTATGGCTACACCTTC.

This clonotype was recorded only once. The germline gene is not matched at one end of the junction; a read error may be the cause. This rearrangement joins TRBV28 to TRBJ2-3; a weak D match, TRBD2 (5 bases). Germline CDR1 and CDR2: MDHEN and SYDVKM. This CDR3 spans 16 amino acids. CDR3 amino acids: CTSSSREGKWADTQYF. DNA of the CDR3: TGTACCAGCAGTTCCCGAGAGGGTAAATGGGCAGATACGCAGTATTTT.

By share of the sample, this clonotype is medium-sized. The J gene is TRBJ2-7, the V gene TRBV11-2; TRBD1 might be the D (5 bases). Deletions cut 8 bases from V and 9 bases from J, with 23 bases between. This CDR3 has 14 residues. Germline V CDR1 and CDR2: SGHAT, FQNNGV. The CDR3 sequence is CASSWSDNLRGQYF. Here the CDR3 DNA reads TGTGCCAGCTCATGGTCGGACAATCTACGAGGGCAGTACTTC.

With respect to this clonotype: The conserved closing phenylalanine or tryptophan is absent in this CDR3, likely reflecting a read error. This CDR3 reads CASSRGTSYEAFH. The CDR3 coding sequence is TGTGCCAGCAGCAGGGGGACGTCTTATGAAGCTTTCCAT. This chain uses TRBV12-3 or TRBV12-4 with TRBJ1-1; 7 bases line up with TRBD1. This CDR3 is built from 13 residues. V lost 6 bases, J lost 7 bases, and 8 bases stayed unmatched.

In its sample, this clonotype was seen many times. The J gene is TRBJ2-1, the V gene TRBV5-4; TRBD1 agrees at 10 bases. CDR3 size: 16 residues. Losses at the gene ends were 4 bases for V and 0 bases for J; bases not matched to a gene: 4. Germline CDR1 and CDR2: SGHNT and YYREEE (reference sequence). CDR3 sequence: CASSRQGATSYNEQFF. CDR3 sequence (DNA): TGTGCCAGCAGCCGACAGGGGGCCACCTCCTACAATGAGCAGTTCTTC. Using reference TRBV5-4 and TRBJ2-1 for the parts outside the CDR3, the full variable domain is ETGVTQSPTHLIKTRGQQVTLRCSSQSGHNTVSWYQQALGQGPQFIFQYYREEENGRGNFPPRFSGLQFPNYSSELNVNALELDDSALYLCASSRQGATSYNEQFFGPGTRLTVL.

About this clonotype: A much larger clone differs by one base, so this may be a read error. The chain uses TRBV5-8 and TRBJ1-2; D is unresolved. Germline lookup yields CDR1 SGHTS and CDR2 YDEGEE. The CDR3 is made up of 12 amino acids. CDR3 bases: TGTACCAGCAGCTCGGTCCCAAGGGGCTACACCTTC. The encoded protein is CTSSSVPRGYTF.

As concerns this clonotype: Mismatch with germline at one junction end may stem from a read error. The rearrangement uses TRBV6-6 and TRBJ2-7; D is possibly TRBD1 (6 bases). The CDR3 extends over 14 amino acids. Germline V gives CDR1 MNHNY, CDR2 SVGAGI (reference sequence). The CDR3 loop is CANSYSGQSYEQYF. The DNA of the CDR3 is TGTGCCAACAGTTACTCGGGACAATCCTACGAGCAGTACTTC.

For this clonotype: Since the CDR3 does not end with the conserved phenylalanine or tryptophan, this likely comes from a read error. This rearrangement joins TRBV6-1 to TRBJ1-1, with 9 bases aligning to TRBD1. CDR3 length: 14 amino acids. Per germline, CDR1 MNHNS and CDR2 SASEGT. CDR3 nucleotides: TGTGCCAGTAGTGCACTCCCGGGACAGGGATGGGCTTTCCTT. It is translated as CASSALPGQGWAFL.

This clonotype was detected only once. The gene calls are TRBV7-2 and TRBJ2-1; tentative D call: TRBD2 (7 bases). Per the germline V gene, CDR1 is SGHTA and CDR2 is FQGNSA. The germline V and J ends were trimmed by 5 bases and 8 bases, with 19 bases remaining between them. This CDR3 has 15 amino acids. The CDR3 sequence: CASSPAAGATDEQFF. CDR3 DNA sequence: TGTGCCAGCAGCCCCGCGGCGGGGGCGACAGATGAGCAGTTCTTC.

On this clonotype itself: A read error is likely, as this CDR3 ends without the conserved phenylalanine or tryptophan. The DNA is omitted, as the CDR3 cannot be located on it reliably, and the CDR3 follows TCRdb's listing. The chain carries TRBV29-1 and TRBJ2-1. Counting both end residues, the CDR3 totals 11 amino acids. The germline V gene encodes CDR1 SQVTM and CDR2 ANQGSEA. The CDR3 protein is CSVGEYNEHFL.

To note about this clonotype: In this CDR3 the conserved last residue, phenylalanine or tryptophan, is missing, so a read error is likely. This rearrangement joins TRBV6-5 to TRBJ2-1; D is perhaps TRBD2 (6 bases). This CDR3 comprises 15 residues. CDR1 and CDR2 (germline): MNHEY, SVGAGI. CDR3 in DNA: TGTACTAGCAGCGCGAGGGAGAGCTCCTACAATGAGCAGTTCTTA. Translating gives CTSSARESSYNEQFL.

This clonotype has a count of ten or more. This chain uses TRBV10-1 with TRBJ2-7; D is unresolved. Germline values: CDR1 WNHNN, CDR2 SYGVQD (reference sequence). V was shortened by 11 bases and J by 7 bases, with 9 bases between the two germline ends. CDR3 length equals 9 residues. Written as DNA, the CDR3 is TGCGCCGAATCTCAAGAGCAGTACTTC. Protein product: CAESQEQYF.

In its sample, this clonotype was seen a few times. The chain carries TRBV7-9 and TRBJ2-1, with no clear D. The V and J ends lost 0 bases and 7 bases respectively, with 4 bases between them. The germline V gene encodes CDR1 SEHNR and CDR2 FQNEAQ (reference sequence). The CDR3 extends over 12 amino acids. Here the CDR3 DNA reads TGTGCCAGCAGCTTAGCGCGGAATGAGCAGTTCTTC. Translated: CASSLARNEQFF.